The 2 T cell receptor beta chains presented below share a single source sample, sequenced in a study of T cell changes during pregnancy in multiple sclerosis. The table came from immunoSEQ multiplex PCR; TCRdb's copy has only in-frame clones and leaves some out. The sample lists about 38,000 clones, over 90% occurring once. This sample comprised CD4+ T cells from peripheral blood mononuclear cells, obtained after pregnancy. The receptor source for this set is a female donor in good health, enrolled as a control in a pregnancy study.

V is TRBV29-1 and J is TRBJ2-2; maybe TRBD2 (5 bases). Germline V gives CDR1 SQVTM, CDR2 ANQGSEA. Trimming took off 2 bases at V and 5 bases at J, with 15 bases between the two ends. This CDR3 is 15 amino acids long. The CDR3 nucleotides are TGCAGCGTTGAAAGGATGGGGAGTAAAACCGGGGAGCTGTTTTTT. Translating it yields CSVERMGSKTGELFF.

A word on this clone: The CDR3 ends on some other residue instead of the conserved phenylalanine or tryptophan, so this is likely a read error. The chain carries TRBV5-1 and TRBJ1-2; 8 nucleotides match TRBD1. The CDR3 sequence is 15 residues long. Trimming took 0 bases from V and 6 from J; bases not matched to a gene: 7. CDR1 and CDR2 (germline): SGHRS, YFSETQ. The CDR3: CASSLAAGGGDGYTL. The CDR3 bases are TGCGCCAGCAGCTTGGCCGCAGGGGGCGGTGATGGCTACACCCTC.